This T cell receptor beta chain was observed in a study of cytomegalovirus exposure and HLA in healthy donors. Method: immunoSEQ multiplex PCR; TCRdb's copy keeps in-frame clones and lacks some. The sample carries around 160,000 clones, approximately 81% recorded once. Trimming cost V 6 bases and J 5 bases; bases outside gene matches: 6. The germline V gene has CDR1 MDHEN and CDR2 SYDVKM. CDR3 length: 14 residues. The chain couples TRBV28 to TRBJ2-5; 10 nucleotides align to TRBD1. This receptor was obtained from a man younger than 45 in good health and CMV-seropositive. The sample taken for sequencing was PBMCs. CDR3 nucleotides: TGTGCCAGCAGCCGACAGGGGGCGCGGGAGACCCAGTACTTC. Its protein is CASSRQGARETQYF.